This T cell receptor (beta chain) was obtained from a study of response to subunit inactivated influenza vaccine. MiXCR, applied by TCRdb to the RT-PCR reads, yields one record per CDR3 protein. Of a few hundred thousand distinct CDR3 sequences listed, about 20% were seen once; the top ten hold approximately 10%. On this clonotype itself: The antigen remains undetermined.

CDR1 and CDR2 from the germline V gene are MNHEY and SMNVEV (reference sequence). V dropped 4 bases and J dropped 5; count of bases not matched to a gene: 7. The CDR3 covers 14 residues. Study outcomes and limitations: Few additional T cells are recruited per seasonal influenza vaccination, authors suggested.

The TCR was taken from a man between 50 and 75 years old who received an inactivated influenza vaccine. The source was PBMCs from blood, collected approximately 20 months after vaccination. The chain has TRBV27 and TRBJ2-7; the match to TRBD1 covers 8 bases. CDR3 coding DNA: TGTGCCAGCAGTTCGTGGACAGGGCGGGACGAGCAGTACTTC. This sequence encodes CASSSWTGRDEQYF.